A single sample gave rise to the 24 T cell receptor beta chains below, sequenced in a study of monozygotic twins with inflammatory bowel disease. From its re-call of the 5' RACE reads, TCRdb lists each CDR3 protein once, without DNA. This listing includes 330,000 or so distinct CDR3 sequences. The material sequenced was blood. These receptor sequences come from a human donor with ulcerative colitis or Crohn's disease, or a healthy co-twin of an affected twin (not recorded which).

The rearrangement links TRBV11-2 to TRBJ1-1; TCRdb gives TRBD1 as the D gene, but with no DNA this cannot be confirmed. The CDR3 covers 16 residues. The germline V gene has CDR1 SGHAT and CDR2 FQNNGV. CDR3 loop: CASSFPLALKNTEAFF.

J is TRBJ1-4 and V is TRBV4-1. The CDR3 runs 16 residues. Germline CDR1 is MGHRA and CDR2 is YSYEKL. The CDR3 spells CASSQGRDSWGEKLFF.

The chain carries TRBV5-1 and TRBJ1-1. This CDR3 region has 15 residues. Germline V gene sequence: CDR1 SGHRS, CDR2 YFSETQ. This chain's CDR3 is CASSLGLRTYTEAFF.

The chain recombines TRBV6-5 with TRBJ2-5; with no DNA, the TCRdb D assignment of TRBD2 cannot be verified. The length of the CDR3 is 15 residues. Germline values: CDR1 MNHEY, CDR2 SVGAGI. Here the CDR3 reads CASRYSGPNQETQYF.

The chain carries TRBV2 and TRBJ1-1. Germline V gene lookup returns CDR1 SNHLY and CDR2 FYNNEI. The CDR3 loop spans 15 amino acids. The CDR3 is CASRMIRGMNTEAFF.

The genes are TRBV7-9 and TRBJ2-5. This CDR3 has 12 residues. The germline gives CDR1 SEHNR, CDR2 FQNEAQ (reference sequence). CDR3 sequence: CASSFFQETQYF. The entire variable domain, with the rest obtained from reference TRBV7-9 and TRBJ2-5, is as follows: DTGVSQNPRHKITKRGQNVTFRCDPISEHNRLYWYRQTLGQGPEFLTYFQNEAQLEKSRLLSDRFSAERPKGSFSTLEIQRTEQGDSAMYLCASSFFQETQYFGPGTRLLVL.

CDR3 protein: CSAPGTTPYEQYF. J is TRBJ2-7 and V is TRBV20-1; checking the TCRdb D call of TRBD2 is not possible without DNA. Germline CDR1 reads DFQATT; CDR2 reads SNEGSKA (reference sequence). The CDR3 spans 13 residues.

V usage is TRBV28 and J usage is TRBJ2-7; TCRdb's D gene call, TRBD1, goes unchecked for lack of DNA. Germline loops: CDR1 MDHEN, CDR2 SYDVKM. CDR3 size: 12 residues. The CDR3 protein is CASSWDTYEQYF. Full variable domain (remainder filled in from reference TRBV28 and TRBJ2-7): DVKVTQSSRYLVKRTGEKVFLECVQDMDHENMFWYRQDPGLGLRLIYFSYDVKMKEKGDIPEGYSVSREKKERFSLILESASTNQTSMYLCASSWDTYEQYFGPGTRLTVT.

CDR3 sequence reads: CASSGQAGAGTDTQYF. The V call is TRBV2, the J call TRBJ2-3; no DNA is available, so the TRBD2 call from TCRdb remains unchecked. Germline lookup yields CDR1 SNHLY and CDR2 FYNNEI. The CDR3 extends over 16 amino acids. Based on the CDR3 plus reference TRBV2 and TRBJ2-3, the full variable domain is EPEVTQTPSHQVTQMGQEVILRCVPISNHLYFYWYRQILGQKVEFLVSFYNNEISEKSEIFDDQFSVERPDGSNFTLKIRSTKLEDSAMYFCASSGQAGAGTDTQYFGPGTRLTVL.

The genes are TRBV6-5 and TRBJ2-7; TCRdb picks TRBD1, but there is no DNA to check that call. Germline V gives CDR1 MNHEY, CDR2 SVGAGI. The CDR3 has 16 residues. CDR3 sequence reads: CASSHRRGQGIDEQYF.

The rearrangement uses TRBV6-2 or TRBV6-3 and TRBJ2-3; TCRdb selects TRBD2, and the lack of DNA leaves this call unchecked. The CDR3 has 14 residues. Germline V CDR1 and CDR2: MNHEY, SVGEGT. CDR3 residues: CASNKRGGTDTQYF.

The CDR3 protein is CASRVSGSSTGELFF. The V gene is TRBV11-2, the J gene TRBJ2-2; TCRdb indicates TRBD2, and absent DNA this call remains unverified. The CDR3 is made up of 15 amino acids. Germline V gene sequence: CDR1 SGHAT, CDR2 FQNNGV.

CDR3 region: CASSGRSTYEQYF. The gene calls are TRBV6-1 and TRBJ2-7. The CDR3 is made up of 13 amino acids. Per germline, CDR1 MNHNS and CDR2 SASEGT.

The gene calls are TRBV5-1 and TRBJ2-1; TCRdb indicates TRBD2, and absent DNA this call remains unverified. This CDR3 comprises 15 residues. The germline gives CDR1 SGHRS, CDR2 YFSETQ. The CDR3 here is CASTELAGFRNEQFF.

The chain couples TRBV29-1 to TRBJ1-2; TCRdb names TRBD1, which stays unverified in the absence of DNA. Looked up from germline, CDR1 is SQVTM and CDR2 is ANQGSEA. This CDR3 has 13 residues. CDR3 protein: CSARTAANYGYTF.

The rearrangement joins TRBV5-1 to TRBJ1-2; TCRdb's assignment of TRBD1 cannot be checked, as there is no DNA. The V gene's germline CDR1 is SGHRS and CDR2 YFSETQ. The length of the CDR3 is 15 residues. The CDR3 loop reads CASSLIWGLLYGYTF.

The rearrangement links TRBV19 to TRBJ1-6; the D gene TCRdb calls, TRBD1, cannot be checked with no DNA. CDR3 size: 14 residues. Germline V gene lookup returns CDR1 LNHDA and CDR2 SQIVND (reference sequence). The CDR3 is CASNRDRDNSPLHF.

The chain carries TRBV2 and TRBJ2-3. The CDR3 loop spans 14 amino acids. Germline V gives CDR1 SNHLY, CDR2 FYNNEI. The CDR3 loop reads CASSESMLTDTQYF. Using reference TRBV2 and TRBJ2-3 for the parts outside the CDR3, the full variable domain is EPEVTQTPSHQVTQMGQEVILRCVPISNHLYFYWYRQILGQKVEFLVSFYNNEISEKSEIFDDQFSVERPDGSNFTLKIRSTKLEDSAMYFCASSESMLTDTQYFGPGTRLTVL.

This sequence joins TRBV7-6 and TRBJ2-1; TCRdb picks TRBD2, but there is no DNA to check that call. The CDR3 extends over 15 amino acids. Germline V gives CDR1 SGHVS, CDR2 FNYEAQ. CDR3 loop: CASSPEGGGYNEQFF.

This chain connects TRBV5-1 to TRBJ1-2. The CDR3 is made up of 11 amino acids. Germline V gene lookup returns CDR1 SGHRS and CDR2 YFSETQ. This chain's CDR3 is CASREDGGYTF.

Here the CDR3 reads CASSARLVGPDTQYF. This sequence joins TRBV7-2 and TRBJ2-3; with no DNA, the TCRdb D assignment of TRBD2 cannot be verified. The CDR3 runs 15 residues. In germline, CDR1 is SGHTA, CDR2 FQGNSA.

The V call is TRBV12-3 or TRBV12-4, the J call TRBJ1-1. CDR3 length equals 13 residues. Here the CDR3 reads CASSLFGRTEAFF.

The rearrangement joins TRBV20-1 to TRBJ2-7; TCRdb selects TRBD1, and the lack of DNA leaves this call unchecked. This CDR3 is built from 12 residues. Germline loops: CDR1 DFQATT, CDR2 SNEGSKA (reference sequence). CDR3 sequence reads: CSTSGQAYEQYF.

The genes are TRBV7-2 and TRBJ2-1; without DNA, the TCRdb call of TRBD1 cannot be checked. The length of the CDR3 is 14 residues. Per the germline V gene, CDR1 is SGHTA and CDR2 is FQGNSA. This CDR3 is CASRQGYAYNEQFF.